The rows below give T cell receptor beta chains drawn from one sample of a study of metastatic and nonmetastatic thyroid tumors. TCRdb ran MiXCR on the PCR reads. The top ten hold 22% of the sample, which has just over 30,000 clones, 15% to 20% seen once. The sequenced sample was blood. All receptors come from a female donor with papillary thyroid cancer or a benign thyroid nodule (not recorded which). Some clones in this sample may be carry-over from other donors' samples. Both conserved end residues are part of each CDR3. D genes are given only for firm matches. Rows give clone size only sometimes, using once, few, many, or a class for an expanded clone.

v_call	d_call	cdr3_length	clone_size	j_call	cdr3_aa	cdr3_nt
TRBV4-1	-	14	-	TRBJ1-3	CASSPFGGADTIYF	TGCGCCAGCAGCCCCTTTGGGGGGGCCGACACCATATATTTT
TRBV7-2	TRBD1	19	many	TRBJ1-5	CASSLAAYRGRESNQPQHF	TGTGCCAGCAGCTTAGCGGCTTACAGGGGGCGAGAAAGCAATCAGCCCCAGCATTTT
TRBV5-5	-	12	many	TRBJ1-4	CASSFEQEKLFF	TGTGCCAGCAGCTTCGAACAGGAAAAACTGTTTTTT
TRBV2	-	15	many	TRBJ2-1	CASSEGDSSYNEQFF	TGTGCCAGCAGTGAAGGCGACAGCTCCTACAATGAGCAGTTCTTC
TRBV20-1	-	12	many	TRBJ2-1	CSATPPANEQFF	TGCAGTGCTACCCCGCCAGCCAATGAGCAGTTCTTC
TRBV6-5	TRBD2	15	medium-sized	TRBJ2-1	CASSYQRGGDNEQFF	TGTGCCAGCAGTTACCAGCGGGGGGGCGACAATGAGCAGTTCTTC
TRBV9	-	15	many	TRBJ1-3	CASSTEGGSGNTIYF	TGTGCCAGCAGCACAGAAGGAGGGTCTGGAAACACCATATATTTT
TRBV29-1	TRBD1	14	many	TRBJ2-7	CSVAGTVKTYEQYF	TGCAGCGTTGCCGGGACAGTGAAAACCTACGAGCAGTACTTC
TRBV4-2	TRBD1	16	many	TRBJ2-7	CASSQDHTGGVDEQYF	TGTGCCAGCAGCCAAGATCACACAGGGGGTGTGGACGAGCAGTACTTC
TRBV28	-	17	-	TRBJ2-1	CASSLNGAEIGYNEQFF	TGTGCCAGCAGTTTAAACGGCGCAGAAATCGGGTACAATGAGCAGTTCTTC
TRBV5-1	TRBD2	17	-	TRBJ2-5	CASSLGAWGGSQETQYF	TGCGCCAGCAGCTTGGGGGCCTGGGGAGGGTCACAAGAGACCCAGTACTTC
TRBV7-2	-	15	-	TRBJ1-2	CASSFSSGYGYGYTF	TGTGCCAGCAGCTTCTCCAGTGGCTATGGCTATGGCTACACCTTC
TRBV18	-	13	many	TRBJ1-1	CASSRPTDTEAFF	TGTGCCAGCTCACGACCGACAGATACTGAAGCTTTCTTT
TRBV6-1	-	12	-	TRBJ2-7	CATTTGYNEQYF	TGTGCCACCACGACAGGATACAACGAGCAGTACTTC
TRBV9	-	12	many	TRBJ1-1	CASSVDGPEAFF	TGTGCCAGCAGCGTAGATGGACCTGAAGCTTTCTTT
TRBV11-3	-	16	-	TRBJ2-6	CASSQGTTFGANVLTF	TGTGCCAGCAGCCAAGGGACCACATTTGGGGCCAACGTCCTGACTTTC
TRBV2	TRBD2	14	many	TRBJ2-5	CASSVAVAGETQYF	TGTGCCAGCAGTGTGGCGGTAGCGGGGGAGACCCAGTACTTC
TRBV20-1	-	11	many	TRBJ1-3	CSAPIGNTIYF	TGCAGTGCTCCGATTGGAAACACCATATATTTT
TRBV30	-	15	-	TRBJ1-5	CAWSKQRGSNQPQHF	TGTGCCTGGAGTAAGCAACGGGGCAGCAATCAGCCCCAGCATTTT
TRBV28	TRBD1	14	few	TRBJ2-7	CASSYRTGSYEQYF	TGTGCCAGCAGCTACAGGACAGGTTCCTACGAGCAGTACTTC
TRBV6-2/TRBV6-3	TRBD1	14	few	TRBJ1-2	CASSYRTGHYGYTF	TGTGCCAGCAGTTACAGGACAGGGCACTATGGCTACACCTTC
TRBV3-1	-	18	few	TRBJ1-1	CASSPRFLGSWMNTEAFF	TGTGCCAGCAGTCCAAGATTTCTAGGTTCGTGGATGAACACTGAAGCTTTCTTT
TRBV12-5	-	19	few	TRBJ1-4	CASGLVPDVTHPTNEKLFF	TGTGCTAGTGGTTTGGTACCAGATGTTACACATCCAACTAATGAAAAACTGTTTTTT
TRBV7-9	TRBD1	14	many	TRBJ1-3	CASSPRGLGNTIYF	TGTGCCAGCAGTCCCAGGGGGCTTGGAAACACCATATATTTT
TRBV30	TRBD1	15	-	TRBJ2-2	CAWKFRGLLTGELFF	TGTGCCTGGAAATTCAGGGGGCTTTTAACCGGGGAGCTGTTTTTT
TRBV20-1	-	18	many	TRBJ1-5	CSARLGQAFYSENQPQHF	TGCAGTGCTCGCCTCGGGCAGGCCTTCTACTCTGAAAATCAGCCCCAGCATTTT
TRBV7-2	-	14	many	TRBJ1-5	CASSLASPRQPQHF	TGTGCCAGCAGCTTAGCGTCGCCCAGGCAGCCCCAGCATTTT
TRBV2	-	16	many	TRBJ2-2	CASSGLAGLAAGELFF	TGTGCCAGCAGTGGCCTGGCCGGGTTGGCGGCCGGGGAGCTGTTTTTT
TRBV12-3/TRBV12-4	TRBD2	17	many	TRBJ2-7	CASSGNPAGVGVGEQYF	TGTGCCAGCAGTGGAAATCCGGCGGGGGTGGGGGTGGGCGAGCAGTACTTC
TRBV7-9	-	14	-	TRBJ2-7	CASSPDGVDHEQYF	TGTGCCAGCAGCCCCGACGGGGTTGATCACGAGCAGTACTTC
TRBV20-1	-	13	-	TRBJ2-7	CSTIGSVNYEQYF	TGCAGTACTATCGGCTCAGTGAACTACGAGCAGTACTTC
TRBV12-3/TRBV12-4	-	14	-	TRBJ2-2	CASSLAGGSGELFF	TGTGCCAGCAGTCTCGCCGGGGGCTCCGGGGAGCTGTTTTTT
TRBV20-1	TRBD1	16	many	TRBJ2-6	CSAILAGGSGANVLTF	TGCAGTGCTATCCTAGCAGGGGGCTCTGGGGCCAACGTCCTGACTTTC
TRBV19	-	15	many	TRBJ1-5	CASSPITYLNQPQHF	TGTGCCAGTAGCCCGATCACTTACCTCAATCAGCCCCAGCATTTT
TRBV20-1	TRBD1	12	medium-sized	TRBJ1-1	CSAHRGNTEAFF	TGCAGTGCTCACAGGGGGAACACTGAAGCTTTCTTT
TRBV6-1	-	16	-	TRBJ1-6	CASSELEAAGSSPLHF	TGTGCCAGCAGTGAACTGGAGGCAGCGGGTAGCTCACCCCTCCACTTT
TRBV28	-	12	few	TRBJ1-6	CASNRLNSPLHF	TGTGCCAGCAACAGGCTAAATTCACCCCTCCACTTT
TRBV20-1	-	11	many	TRBJ2-7	CSAVLLVEQYF	TGCAGTGCTGTTTTACTAGTTGAGCAGTACTTC
TRBV6-1	-	13	many	TRBJ1-1	CASNQGSGTEAFF	TGTGCCAGCAATCAGGGGTCGGGCACTGAAGCTTTCTTT
TRBV28	TRBD1	14	few	TRBJ2-7	CASSLGGQGYEQYF	TGTGCCAGCAGTTTGGGGGGACAGGGGTACGAGCAGTACTTC
TRBV4-2	-	16	many	TRBJ2-3	CASSQDLGQVTDTQYF	TGTGCCAGCAGCCAAGATCTGGGACAAGTAACAGATACGCAGTATTTT
TRBV11-3	-	16	many	TRBJ2-7	CASSLGQVSPSYEQYF	TGTGCCAGCAGCTTAGGACAGGTGTCCCCCTCCTACGAGCAGTACTTC
TRBV29-1	-	15	many	TRBJ2-5	CSVPHGTWGSETQYF	TGCAGCGTTCCACACGGGACCTGGGGATCGGAGACCCAGTACTTC
TRBV29-1	-	12	many	TRBJ2-2	CSVGTNTGELFF	TGCAGCGTTGGAACGAACACCGGGGAGCTGTTTTTT
TRBV4-3	-	16	many	TRBJ1-2	CASSQDFAGLNYGYTF	TGCGCCAGCAGCCAAGATTTTGCAGGGCTTAACTATGGCTACACCTTC
TRBV7-2	-	14	-	TRBJ1-1	CASSPGEGTNESFF	TGTGCCAGCAGCCCAGGGGAAGGTACGAATGAATCTTTCTTT
TRBV6-1	TRBD2	17	-	TRBJ2-7	CASRTSGGFVSSYEQYF	TGTGCCAGCAGGACTAGCGGGGGGTTCGTAAGCTCCTACGAGCAGTACTTC
TRBV15	-	17	many	TRBJ1-1	CATSRDLRVTLNTEAFF	TGTGCCACCAGCAGAGATCTTCGGGTTACCCTGAACACTGAAGCTTTCTTT
TRBV9	TRBD1	15	many	TRBJ2-3	CASSAYRGAIDTQYF	TGTGCCAGCAGCGCTTACAGGGGCGCCATAGATACGCAGTATTTT
TRBV6-1	-	15	few	TRBJ1-5	CASSERGWGNQPQHF	TGTGCCAGCAGTGAAAGGGGCTGGGGCAATCAGCCCCAGCATTTT
TRBV12-3/TRBV12-4	-	11	few	TRBJ2-1	CASRGDGEQFF	TGTGCCAGCAGAGGGGACGGTGAGCAGTTCTTC